This T cell receptor (beta chain) was identified during a study of PD-L1 blockade in urothelial cancer. Time point specified: pretreatment peripheral blood. Per the germline V gene, CDR1 is SGHTA and CDR2 is FQGTGA. With 6 bases clipped from V and 4 bases from J, the junction kept 3 bases outside the gene matches. CDR3 size: 15 residues. Profiling relied on immunoSEQ multiplex PCR, and the TCRdb table lists in-frame clones only, not all of them. This table has about 76,000 clones, approximately 87% appearing once. The clonotype originates from a man between 65 and 85 years old with urothelial cancer. This chain uses TRBV7-3 with TRBJ2-2; TRBD2 agrees at 12 bases. Sequencing was performed on PBMCs, taken around atezolizumab (anti-PD-L1) treatment. The DNA of the CDR3 is TGTGCCAGCAGTTCGACTAGCGGGGGCACCGGGGAGCTGTTTTTT. This translates into CASSSTSGGTGELFF.